Each of the 2 T cell receptor beta chains below was sequenced from the same sample in a study of shared clonotypes between healthy human individuals. Clones were sequenced by immunoSEQ multiplex PCR, and TCRdb holds only the in-frame ones, with some missing. The sample holds approximately 500,000 clones, about three quarters seen once. The specimen was PBMCs. These receptors were obtained from a woman aged 40 to 49 in good health. Some clones in this sample may be carry-over from other donors' samples.

V is TRBV28 and J is TRBJ1-3; D might be TRBD1 (5 bases). The CDR3 has 16 amino acids. Germline lookup yields CDR1 MDHEN and CDR2 SYDVKM. V lost 6 bases, J lost 0 bases, and 15 bases lay in between. The CDR3 DNA reads TGTGCCAGCAGGACCACCGGGACGGACTCTGGAAACACCATATATTTT. Residues: CASRTTGTDSGNTIYF.

The chain recombines TRBV5-1 with TRBJ1-1, with unresolved D. The CDR3 has 15 residues. In germline, CDR1 is SGHRS, CDR2 YFSETQ. Trimming took off 4 bases at V and 2 bases at J, with 15 bases between the two ends. In nucleotides, the CDR3 is TGCGCCAGCAGCAGAAACGTGCGAGAAAACACTGAAGCTTTCTTT. Amino acids: CASSRNVRENTEAFF.